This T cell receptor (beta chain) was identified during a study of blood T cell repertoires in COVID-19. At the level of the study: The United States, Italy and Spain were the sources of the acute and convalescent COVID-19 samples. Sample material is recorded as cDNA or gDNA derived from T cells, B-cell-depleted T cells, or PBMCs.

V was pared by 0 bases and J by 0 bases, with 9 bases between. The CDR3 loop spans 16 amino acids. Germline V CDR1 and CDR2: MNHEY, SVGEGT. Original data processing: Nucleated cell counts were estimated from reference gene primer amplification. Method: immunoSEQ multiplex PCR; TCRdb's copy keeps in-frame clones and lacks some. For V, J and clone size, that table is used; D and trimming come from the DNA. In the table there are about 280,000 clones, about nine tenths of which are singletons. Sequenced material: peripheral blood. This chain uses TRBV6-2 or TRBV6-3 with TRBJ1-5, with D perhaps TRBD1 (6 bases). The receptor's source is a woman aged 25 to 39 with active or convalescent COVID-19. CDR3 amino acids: CASSYSRGYSNQPQHF. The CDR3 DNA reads TGTGCCAGCAGTTACTCCAGGGGTTATAGCAATCAGCCCCAGCATTTT.